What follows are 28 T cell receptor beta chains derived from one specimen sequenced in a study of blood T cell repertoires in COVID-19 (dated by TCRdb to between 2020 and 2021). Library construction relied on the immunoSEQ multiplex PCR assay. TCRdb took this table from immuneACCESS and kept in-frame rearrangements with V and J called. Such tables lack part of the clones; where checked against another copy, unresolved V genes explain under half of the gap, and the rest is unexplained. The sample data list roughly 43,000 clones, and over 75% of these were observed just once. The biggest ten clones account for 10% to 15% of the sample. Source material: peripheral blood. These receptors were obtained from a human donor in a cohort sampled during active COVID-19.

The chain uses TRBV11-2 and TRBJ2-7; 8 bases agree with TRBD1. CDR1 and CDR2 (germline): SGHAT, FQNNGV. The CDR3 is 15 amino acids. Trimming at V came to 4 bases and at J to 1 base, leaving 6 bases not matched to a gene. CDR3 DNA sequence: TGTGCCAGCAGCTGGGGCAGGGGGCCGTCCTACGAGCAGTACTTC. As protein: CASSWGRGPSYEQYF. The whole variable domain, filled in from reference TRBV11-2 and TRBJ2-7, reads EAGVAQSPRYKIIEKRQSVAFWCNPISGHATLYWYQQILGQGPKLLIQFQNNGVVDDSQLPKDRFSAERLKGVDSTLKIQPAKLEDSAVYLCASSWGRGPSYEQYFGPGTRLTVT.

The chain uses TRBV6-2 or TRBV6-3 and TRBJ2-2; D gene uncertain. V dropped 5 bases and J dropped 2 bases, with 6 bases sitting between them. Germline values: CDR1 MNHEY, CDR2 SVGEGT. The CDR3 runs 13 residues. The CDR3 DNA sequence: TGTGCCAGCAGTCAATTTAACACCGGGGAGCTGTTTTTT. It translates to CASSQFNTGELFF.

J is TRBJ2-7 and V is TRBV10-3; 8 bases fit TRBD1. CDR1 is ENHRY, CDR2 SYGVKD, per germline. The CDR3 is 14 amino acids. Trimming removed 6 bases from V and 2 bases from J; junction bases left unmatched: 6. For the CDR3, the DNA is TGTGCCATCAGGTCCGGGACAGGCACCTACGAGCAGTACTTC. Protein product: CAIRSGTGTYEQYF.

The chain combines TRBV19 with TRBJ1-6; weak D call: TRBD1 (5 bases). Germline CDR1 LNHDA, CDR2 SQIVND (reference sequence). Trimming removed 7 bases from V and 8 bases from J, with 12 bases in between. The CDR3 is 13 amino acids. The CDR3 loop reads CASTLDSYSPLHF. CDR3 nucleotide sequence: TGTGCCAGTACCCTCGACAGCTATTCACCCCTCCACTTT.

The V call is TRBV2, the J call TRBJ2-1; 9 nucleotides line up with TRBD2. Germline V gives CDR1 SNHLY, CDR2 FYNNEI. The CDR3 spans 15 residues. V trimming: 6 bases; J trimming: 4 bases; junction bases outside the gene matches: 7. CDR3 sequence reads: CASRPTSGLYNEQFF. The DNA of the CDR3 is TGTGCCAGCAGACCGACTAGCGGTCTGTACAATGAGCAGTTCTTC.

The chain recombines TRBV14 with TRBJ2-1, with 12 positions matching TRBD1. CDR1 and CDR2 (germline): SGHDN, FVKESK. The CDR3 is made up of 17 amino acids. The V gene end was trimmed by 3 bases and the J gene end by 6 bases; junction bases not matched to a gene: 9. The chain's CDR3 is CASSHDLGTGGVNEQFF. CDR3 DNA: TGTGCCAGCAGCCATGATCTCGGGACAGGGGGCGTCAATGAGCAGTTCTTC.

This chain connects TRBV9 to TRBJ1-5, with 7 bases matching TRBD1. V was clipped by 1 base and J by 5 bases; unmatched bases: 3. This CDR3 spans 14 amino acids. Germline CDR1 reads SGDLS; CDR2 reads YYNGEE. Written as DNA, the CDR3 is TGTGCCAGCAGCGTATCGGGACAGTATCAGCCCCAGCATTTT. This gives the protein CASSVSGQYQPQHF.

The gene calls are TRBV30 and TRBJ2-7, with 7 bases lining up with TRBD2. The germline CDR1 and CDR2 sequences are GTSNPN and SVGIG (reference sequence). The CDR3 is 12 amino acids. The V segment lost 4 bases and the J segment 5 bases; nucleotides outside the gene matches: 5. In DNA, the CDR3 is TGTGCCTGGAACCCGGGAGGTAACGAGCAGTACTTC. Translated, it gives CAWNPGGNEQYF.

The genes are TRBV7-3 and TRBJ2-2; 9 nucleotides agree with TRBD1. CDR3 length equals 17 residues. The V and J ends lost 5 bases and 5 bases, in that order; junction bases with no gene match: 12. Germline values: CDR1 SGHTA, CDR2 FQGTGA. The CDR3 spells CASSPAATGGLTGELFF. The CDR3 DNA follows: TGTGCCAGCAGCCCCGCGGCGACAGGGGGGTTGACCGGGGAGCTGTTTTTT.

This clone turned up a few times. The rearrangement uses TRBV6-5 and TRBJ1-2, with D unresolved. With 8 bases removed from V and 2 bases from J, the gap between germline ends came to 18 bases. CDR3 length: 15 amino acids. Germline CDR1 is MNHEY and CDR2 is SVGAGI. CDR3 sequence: CASSIRGSGNYGYTF. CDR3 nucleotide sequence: TGTGCCAGCTCGATCCGGGGAAGTGGGAACTATGGCTACACCTTC.

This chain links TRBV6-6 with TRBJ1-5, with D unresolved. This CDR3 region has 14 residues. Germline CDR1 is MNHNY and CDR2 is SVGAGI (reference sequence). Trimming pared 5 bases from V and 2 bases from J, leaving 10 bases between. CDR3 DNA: TGTGCCAGCAGTGCGGCCTTGGGCAATCAGCCCCAGCATTTT. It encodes CASSAALGNQPQHF.

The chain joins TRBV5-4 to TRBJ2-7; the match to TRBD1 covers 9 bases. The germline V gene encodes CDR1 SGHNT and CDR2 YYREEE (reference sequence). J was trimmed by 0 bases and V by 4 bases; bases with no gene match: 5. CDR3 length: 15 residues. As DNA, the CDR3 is TGTGCCAGCAGCCCCGGACAGGGGAGCTCCTACGAGCAGTACTTC. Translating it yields CASSPGQGSSYEQYF.

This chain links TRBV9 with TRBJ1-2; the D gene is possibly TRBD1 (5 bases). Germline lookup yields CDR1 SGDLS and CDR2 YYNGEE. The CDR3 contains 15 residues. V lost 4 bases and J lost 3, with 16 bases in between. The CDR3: CASSRLGGIDYGYTF. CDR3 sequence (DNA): TGTGCCAGCAGCCGTCTCGGGGGGATTGACTATGGCTACACCTTC.

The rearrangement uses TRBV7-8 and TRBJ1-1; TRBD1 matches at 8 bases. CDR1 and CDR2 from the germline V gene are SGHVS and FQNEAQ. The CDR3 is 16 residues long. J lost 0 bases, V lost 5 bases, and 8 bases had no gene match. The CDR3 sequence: CASSPIGQGLNTEAFF. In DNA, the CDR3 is TGTGCCAGCAGCCCCATCGGACAGGGCTTGAACACTGAAGCTTTCTTT.

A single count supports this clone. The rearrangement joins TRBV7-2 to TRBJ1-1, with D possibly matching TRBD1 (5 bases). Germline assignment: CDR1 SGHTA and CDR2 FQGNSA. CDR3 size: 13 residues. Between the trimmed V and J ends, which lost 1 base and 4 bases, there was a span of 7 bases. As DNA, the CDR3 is TGTGCCAGCAGCTTAGTCAGGGCCACTGAAGCTTTCTTT. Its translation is CASSLVRATEAFF.

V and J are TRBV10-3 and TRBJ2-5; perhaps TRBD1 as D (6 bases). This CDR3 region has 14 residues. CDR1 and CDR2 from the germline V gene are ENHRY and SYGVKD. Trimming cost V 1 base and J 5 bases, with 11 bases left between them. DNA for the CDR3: TGTGCCATCAGTGAGTTAGGACAGCCGGAGACCCAGTACTTC. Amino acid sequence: CAISELGQPETQYF.

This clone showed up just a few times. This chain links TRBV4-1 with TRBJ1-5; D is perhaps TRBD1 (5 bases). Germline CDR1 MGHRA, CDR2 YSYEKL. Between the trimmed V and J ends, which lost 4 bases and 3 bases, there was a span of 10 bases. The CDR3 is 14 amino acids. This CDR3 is CASSRQGYNQPQHF. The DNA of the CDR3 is TGCGCCAGCAGCCGCCAGGGCTACAATCAGCCCCAGCATTTT.

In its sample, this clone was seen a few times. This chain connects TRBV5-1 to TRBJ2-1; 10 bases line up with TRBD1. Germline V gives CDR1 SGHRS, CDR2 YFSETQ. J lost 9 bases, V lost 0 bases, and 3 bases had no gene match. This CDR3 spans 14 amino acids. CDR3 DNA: TGCGCCAGCAGCTTGGGGACAGGGGGTCGTGAGCAGTTCTTC. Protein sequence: CASSLGTGGREQFF.

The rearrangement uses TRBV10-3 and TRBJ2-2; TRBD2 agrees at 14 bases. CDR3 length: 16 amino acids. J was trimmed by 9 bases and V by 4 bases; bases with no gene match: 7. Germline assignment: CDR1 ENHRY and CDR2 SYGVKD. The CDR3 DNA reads TGTGCCATCAGTGGGGGACTAGCGGGGGAGACATGGGAGCTGTTTTTT. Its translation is CAISGGLAGETWELFF.

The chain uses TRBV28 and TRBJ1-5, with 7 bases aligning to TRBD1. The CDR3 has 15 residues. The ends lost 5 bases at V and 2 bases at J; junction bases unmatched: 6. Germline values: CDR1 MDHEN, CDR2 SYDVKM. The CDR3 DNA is TGTGCCAGCAGTCGACAGGGTCAAGGCAATCAGCCCCAGCATTTT. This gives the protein CASSRQGQGNQPQHF.

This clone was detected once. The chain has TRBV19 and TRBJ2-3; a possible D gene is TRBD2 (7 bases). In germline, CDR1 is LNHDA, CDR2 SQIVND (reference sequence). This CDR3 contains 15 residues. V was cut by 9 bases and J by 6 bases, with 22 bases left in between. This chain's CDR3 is CASRRGGGAEDTQYF. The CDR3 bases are TGTGCCAGCCGACGGGGAGGGGGGGCCGAGGATACGCAGTATTTT.

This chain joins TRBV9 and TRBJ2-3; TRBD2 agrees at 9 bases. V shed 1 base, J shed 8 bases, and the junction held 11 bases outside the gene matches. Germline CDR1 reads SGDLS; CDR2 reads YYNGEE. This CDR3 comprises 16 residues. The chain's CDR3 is CASSVNSGGQQGTQYF. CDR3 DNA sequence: TGTGCCAGCAGCGTAAATAGCGGGGGTCAACAGGGTACGCAGTATTTT.

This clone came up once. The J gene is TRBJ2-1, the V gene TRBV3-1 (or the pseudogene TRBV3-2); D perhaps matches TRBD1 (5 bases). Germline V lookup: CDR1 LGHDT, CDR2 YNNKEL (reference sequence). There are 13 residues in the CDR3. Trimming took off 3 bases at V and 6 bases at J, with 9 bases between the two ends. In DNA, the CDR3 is TGTGCCAGCAGCCAGATGGGGCGCAATGAGCAGTTCTTC. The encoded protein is CASSQMGRNEQFF.

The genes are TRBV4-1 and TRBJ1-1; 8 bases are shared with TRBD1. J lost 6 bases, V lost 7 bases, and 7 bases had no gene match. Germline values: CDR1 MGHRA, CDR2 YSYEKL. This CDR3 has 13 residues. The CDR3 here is CASTRTGRPEAFF. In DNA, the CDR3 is TGCGCCAGCACCCGGACAGGGCGCCCTGAAGCTTTCTTT.

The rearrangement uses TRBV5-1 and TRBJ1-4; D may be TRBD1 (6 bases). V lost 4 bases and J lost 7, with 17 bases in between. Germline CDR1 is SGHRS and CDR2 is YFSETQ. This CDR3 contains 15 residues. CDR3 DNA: TGCGCCAGCAGCGCGACCGGGACACGCGGTGAAAAACTGTTTTTT. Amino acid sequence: CASSATGTRGEKLFF.

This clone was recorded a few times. CDR3 bases: TGTGCCACCAGCAGAGATCCGGGTGGCAATCAGCCCCAGCATTTT. Translating it yields CATSRDPGGNQPQHF. V and J are TRBV15 and TRBJ1-5; no firm D call. The CDR3 has 15 amino acids. The germline CDR1 and CDR2 sequences are LNHNV and YYDKDF (reference sequence). V was trimmed by 0 bases and J by 2 bases, leaving 8 bases between them.

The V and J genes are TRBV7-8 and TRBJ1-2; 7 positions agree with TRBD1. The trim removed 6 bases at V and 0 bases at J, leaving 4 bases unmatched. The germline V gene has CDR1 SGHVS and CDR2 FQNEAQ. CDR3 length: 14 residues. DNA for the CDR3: TGTGCCAGCAGGGACGGGACAGCTAACTATGGCTACACCTTC. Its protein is CASRDGTANYGYTF.

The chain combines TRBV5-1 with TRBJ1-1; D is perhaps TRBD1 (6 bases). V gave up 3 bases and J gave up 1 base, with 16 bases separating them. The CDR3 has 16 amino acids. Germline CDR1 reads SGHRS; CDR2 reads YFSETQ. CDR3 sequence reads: CASSWGGAGANTEAFF. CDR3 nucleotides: TGCGCCAGCAGCTGGGGAGGGGCAGGGGCGAACACTGAAGCTTTCTTT.